Listed here are 8 T cell receptor beta chains from one sample, sequenced in a study of T cell responses to AZD1222 COVID-19 vaccine. Clones were read by immunoSEQ multiplex PCR, and TCRdb kept only the in-frame ones, dropping some. Of tens of thousands of clones in the sample, roughly 89% are singletons; the top ten hold 2% to 2.5%. This specimen consisted of peripheral blood, obtained on day 0 of AZD1222 vaccination. All receptors derive from an adult in good health.

V and J are TRBV5-1 and TRBJ2-7, with 9 bases matching TRBD2. Germline lookup yields CDR1 SGHRS and CDR2 YFSETQ. The CDR3 is made up of 15 amino acids. V gave up 0 bases and J gave up 2 bases; unmatched junction bases: 3. CDR3 nucleotide sequence: TGCGCCAGCAGCTTGGGACTAGCGGACCCCTACGAGCAGTACTTC. This translates into CASSLGLADPYEQYF.

V gene TRBV6-6 combines with J gene TRBJ2-7; maybe TRBD2 (7 bases). V shed 5 bases and J shed 2 bases, with 13 bases lying between them. The V gene's germline CDR1 is MNHNY and CDR2 SVGAGI (reference sequence). The length of the CDR3 is 14 residues. CDR3 DNA: TGTGCCAGCAGTCCCTACGGGGGGCCCTACGAGCAGTACTTC. Amino acids: CASSPYGGPYEQYF.

The V and J genes are TRBV6-5 and TRBJ2-7; D not certain. The CDR3 sequence is 15 residues long. CDR1 is MNHEY, CDR2 SVGAGI, per germline. Trimming removed 0 bases at V and 2 bases at J, with 11 bases between. The CDR3 nucleotides are TGTGCCAGCAGTTACTCGTCGGGCTTTGCCTACGAGCAGTACTTC. This sequence encodes CASSYSSGFAYEQYF.

The chain couples TRBV4-2 to TRBJ2-2, with TRBD2 as a possible D gene (5 bases). In germline, CDR1 is LGHNA, CDR2 YNFKEQ. V lost 0 bases and J 3 bases, leaving 11 bases between the germline ends. The CDR3 contains 16 residues. The CDR3 reads CASSQEATKYTGELFF. The CDR3 coding sequence is TGTGCCAGCAGCCAAGAGGCGACTAAGTACACCGGGGAGCTGTTTTTT.

V usage is TRBV9 and J usage is TRBJ1-2, with 7 bases lining up with TRBD1. This CDR3 is built from 14 residues. CDR1 and CDR2 from the germline V gene are SGDLS and YYNGEE. V dropped 0 bases and J dropped 4; count of bases not matched to a gene: 3. CDR3 region: CASSVGTGIYGYTF. The CDR3 bases are TGTGCCAGCAGCGTAGGGACAGGTATCTATGGCTACACCTTC.

The V call is TRBV12-3 or TRBV12-4, the J call TRBJ1-2; D unclear. The V gene lost 2 bases and the J gene lost 4 bases, with 8 bases spanning the gap. The CDR3 loop spans 13 amino acids. CDR3 nucleotide sequence: TGTGCCAGCAGTTTACGGCCCGTCTATGGCTACACCTTC. Protein: CASSLRPVYGYTF.

The chain couples TRBV5-6 to TRBJ2-7, with no clear D. V lost 4 bases and J lost 3, with 5 bases in between. CDR1 is SGHDT, CDR2 YYEEEE, per germline. The length of the CDR3 is 11 residues. This CDR3 reads CASSLFYEQYF. As DNA, the CDR3 is TGTGCCAGCAGCCTATTCTACGAGCAGTACTTC.

This clone was detected a few times. In DNA, the CDR3 is TGTGCCATCAGTGGACAGGGGGCTAACAGCTCTGGGGCCAACGTCCTGACTTTC. Encoded protein: CAISGQGANSSGANVLTF. This chain connects TRBV10-3 to TRBJ2-6; 10 nucleotides agree with TRBD1. V lost 4 bases to trimming and J lost 0 bases; unmatched junction nucleotides: 6. The CDR3 totals 18 residues. Germline values: CDR1 ENHRY, CDR2 SYGVKD.